This T cell receptor beta chain was observed in a study of T cell responses to AZD1222 COVID-19 vaccine. Assay: immunoSEQ multiplex PCR; the TCRdb copy retains only in-frame clones and omits some. The profile shows some 170,000 clones, approximately 90% of them singletons. In germline, CDR1 is SNHLY, CDR2 FYNNEI. Trimming left V 8 bases short and J 6 bases short, with 14 bases between. CDR3 length: 14 residues. The genes are TRBV2 and TRBJ1-6; D is unclear. The specimen comprised peripheral blood, sampled on day 0 of AZD1222 vaccination. This clonotype was obtained from an adult in good health. For the CDR3, the DNA is TGTGCCAGCGGGCGACGGACGTCTAATTCACCCCTCCACTTT. This gives the protein CASGRRTSNSPLHF.